The clone carrying this T cell receptor beta chain was picked up a small number of times. Its target is not known. This specimen comes from a study of identical twins. Every sampled donor was Caucasian and healthy. TCRdb re-called the 5' RACE reads through MiXCR, storing one row per CDR3 protein. Seen here are approximately 500,000 distinct CDR3 sequences, roughly 26% observed once, and the top ten hold 2.9%. Findings of the study overall: Excess twin sharing in beta out-of-frame sequences was weaker.

This same sample was also taken into another study, of T cells expressing NK-cell markers. That work states: Several of the experiments relied on an anti-gamma-delta TCR antibody so that only alpha-beta TCR T cells were sorted. The CD3+CD56-NKG2C+ fraction of a handful of donors was likewise dominated by these clonotypes.

The clonotype originates from a young woman in good health. Sequenced: CD4+ T cells sorted from blood.

CDR3 DNA: TGTGCCAGCAGGAACCCGGGTCTACGGTCGGAGGGCTACACCTTC. This encodes CASRNPGLRSEGYTF. The chain recombines TRBV6-1 with TRBJ1-2; D not certain. Germline CDR1 reads MNHNS; CDR2 reads SASEGT. The CDR3 has 15 amino acids. Trimming stripped 6 bases from V and 8 bases from J, with 22 bases between.